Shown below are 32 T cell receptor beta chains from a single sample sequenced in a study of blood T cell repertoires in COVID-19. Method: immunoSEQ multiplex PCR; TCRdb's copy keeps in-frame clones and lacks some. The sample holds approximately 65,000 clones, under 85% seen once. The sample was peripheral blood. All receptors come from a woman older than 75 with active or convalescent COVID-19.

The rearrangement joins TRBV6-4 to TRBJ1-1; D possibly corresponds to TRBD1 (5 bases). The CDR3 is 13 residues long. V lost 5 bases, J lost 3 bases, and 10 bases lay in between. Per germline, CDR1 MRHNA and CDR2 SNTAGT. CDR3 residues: CASSSETDTEAFF. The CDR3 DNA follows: TGTGCCAGCAGTTCTGAGACAGACACTGAAGCTTTCTTT.

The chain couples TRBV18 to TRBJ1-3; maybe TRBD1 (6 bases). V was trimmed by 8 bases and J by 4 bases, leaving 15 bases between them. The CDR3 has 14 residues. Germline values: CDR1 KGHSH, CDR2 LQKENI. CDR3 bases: TGTGCCAGCGCGGACAGCCCACGGGGAAACACCATATATTTT. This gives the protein CASADSPRGNTIYF. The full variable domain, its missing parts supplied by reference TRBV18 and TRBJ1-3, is NAGVMQNPRHLVRRRGQEARLRCSPMKGHSHVYWYRQLPEEGLKFMVYLQKENIIDESGMPKERFSAEFPKEGPSILRIQQVVRGDSAAYFCASADSPRGNTIYFGEGSWLTVV.

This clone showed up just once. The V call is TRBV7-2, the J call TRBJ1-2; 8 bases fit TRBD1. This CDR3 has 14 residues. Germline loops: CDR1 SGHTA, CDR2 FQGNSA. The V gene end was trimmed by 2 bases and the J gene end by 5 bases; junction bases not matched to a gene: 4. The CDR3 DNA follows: TGTGCCAGCAGCTTACAGGGGGCACAATATGGCTACACCTTC. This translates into CASSLQGAQYGYTF.

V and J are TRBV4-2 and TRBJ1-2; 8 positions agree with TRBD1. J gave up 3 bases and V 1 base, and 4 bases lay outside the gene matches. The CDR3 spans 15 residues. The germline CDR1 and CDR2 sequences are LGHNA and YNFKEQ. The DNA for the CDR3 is TGTGCCAGCAGCCAAGGACAGGGGAGGGACTATGGCTACACCTTC. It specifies CASSQGQGRDYGYTF.

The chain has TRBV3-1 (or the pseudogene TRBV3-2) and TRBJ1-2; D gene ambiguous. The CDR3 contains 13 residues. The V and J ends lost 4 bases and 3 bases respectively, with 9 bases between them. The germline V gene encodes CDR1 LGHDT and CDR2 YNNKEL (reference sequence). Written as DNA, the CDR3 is TGTGCCAGCAGCCCCACAGTATACTATGGCTACACCTTC. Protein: CASSPTVYYGYTF.

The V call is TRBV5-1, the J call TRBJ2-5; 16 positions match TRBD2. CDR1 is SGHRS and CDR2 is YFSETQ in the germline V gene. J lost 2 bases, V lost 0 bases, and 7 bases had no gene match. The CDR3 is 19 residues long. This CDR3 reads CASSLVPGLAGGHQETQYF. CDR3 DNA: TGCGCCAGCAGCTTGGTCCCGGGACTAGCGGGGGGGCATCAAGAGACCCAGTACTTC. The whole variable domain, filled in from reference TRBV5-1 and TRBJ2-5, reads KAGVTQTPRYLIKTRGQQVTLSCSPISGHRSVSWYQQTPGQGLQFLFEYFSETQRNKGNFPGRFSGRQFSNSRSEMNVSTLELGDSALYLCASSLVPGLAGGHQETQYFGPGTRLLVL.

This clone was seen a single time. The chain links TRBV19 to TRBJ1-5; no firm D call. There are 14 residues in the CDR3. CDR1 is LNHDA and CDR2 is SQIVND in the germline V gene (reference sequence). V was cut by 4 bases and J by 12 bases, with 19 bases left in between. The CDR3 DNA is TGTGCCAGTAGTACCCCCCTTTCCAGAGCGTTCCAGCATTTT. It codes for CASSTPLSRAFQHF. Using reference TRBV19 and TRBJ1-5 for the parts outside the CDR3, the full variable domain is DGGITQSPKYLFRKEGQNVTLSCEQNLNHDAMYWYRQDPGQGLRLIYYSQIVNDFQKGDIAEGYSVSREKKESFPLTVTSAQKNPTAFYLCASSTPLSRAFQHFGDGTRLSIL.

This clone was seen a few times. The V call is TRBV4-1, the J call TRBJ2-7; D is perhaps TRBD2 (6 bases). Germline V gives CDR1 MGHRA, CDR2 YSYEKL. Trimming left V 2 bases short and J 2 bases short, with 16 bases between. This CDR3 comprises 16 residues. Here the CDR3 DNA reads TGCGCCAGCAGCCAACGTACAGCCTCGGGGGCCTACGAGCAGTACTTC. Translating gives CASSQRTASGAYEQYF.

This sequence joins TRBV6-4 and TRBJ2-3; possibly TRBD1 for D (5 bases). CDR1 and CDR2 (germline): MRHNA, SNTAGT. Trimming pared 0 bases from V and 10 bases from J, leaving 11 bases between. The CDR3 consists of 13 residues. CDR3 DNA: TGTGCCAGCAGTGACTCTAATTTAGGGGCGCAGTATTTT. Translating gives CASSDSNLGAQYF.

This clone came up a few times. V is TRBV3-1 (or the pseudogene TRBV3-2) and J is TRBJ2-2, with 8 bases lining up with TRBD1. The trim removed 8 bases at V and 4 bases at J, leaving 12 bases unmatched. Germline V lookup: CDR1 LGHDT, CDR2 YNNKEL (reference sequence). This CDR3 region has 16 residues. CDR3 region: CASGRLDRGGTGELFF. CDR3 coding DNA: TGTGCCAGCGGACGACTCGACAGGGGAGGCACCGGGGAGCTGTTTTTT.

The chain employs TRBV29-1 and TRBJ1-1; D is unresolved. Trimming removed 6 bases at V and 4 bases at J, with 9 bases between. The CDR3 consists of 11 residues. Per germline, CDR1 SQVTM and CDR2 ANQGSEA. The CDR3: CSVGDTTEAFF. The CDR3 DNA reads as TGCAGCGTCGGTGACACCACTGAAGCTTTCTTT.

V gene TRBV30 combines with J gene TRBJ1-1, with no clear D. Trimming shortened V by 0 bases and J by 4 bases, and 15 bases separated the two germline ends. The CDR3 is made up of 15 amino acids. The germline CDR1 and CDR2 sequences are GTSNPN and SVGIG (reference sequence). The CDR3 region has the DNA TGTGCCTGGAGTGTAAAGTCAGGCCGGGGCACTGAAGCTTTCTTT. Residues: CAWSVKSGRGTEAFF.

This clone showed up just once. This chain's CDR3 is CASSLRENQPQHF. The CDR3 region has the DNA TGTGCCAGCAGTTTAAGAGAAAATCAGCCCCAGCATTTT. The rearrangement links TRBV12-3 or TRBV12-4 to TRBJ1-5; the D is unclear. The CDR3 loop spans 13 amino acids. V shed 2 bases and J shed 4 bases, with 6 bases lying between them.

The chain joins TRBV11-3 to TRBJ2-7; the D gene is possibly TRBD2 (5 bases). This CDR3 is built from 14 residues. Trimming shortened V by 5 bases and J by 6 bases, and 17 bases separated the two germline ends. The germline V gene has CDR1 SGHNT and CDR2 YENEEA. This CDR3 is CASSPGPSRGEQYF. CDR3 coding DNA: TGTGCCAGCAGCCCAGGCCCTTCCCGGGGCGAGCAGTACTTC. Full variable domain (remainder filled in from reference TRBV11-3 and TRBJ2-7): EAGVVQSPRYKIIEKKQPVAFWCNPISGHNTLYWYLQNLGQGPELLIRYENEEAVDDSQLPKDRFSAERLKGVDSTLKIQPAELGDSAVYLCASSPGPSRGEQYFGPGTRLTVT.

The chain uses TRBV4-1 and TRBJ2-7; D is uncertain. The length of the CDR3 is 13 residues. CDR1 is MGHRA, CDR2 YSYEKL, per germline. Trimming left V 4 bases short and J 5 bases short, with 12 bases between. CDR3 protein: CASSLSLVDEQYF. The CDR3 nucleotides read TGCGCCAGCAGCCTGAGCTTGGTGGACGAGCAGTACTTC.

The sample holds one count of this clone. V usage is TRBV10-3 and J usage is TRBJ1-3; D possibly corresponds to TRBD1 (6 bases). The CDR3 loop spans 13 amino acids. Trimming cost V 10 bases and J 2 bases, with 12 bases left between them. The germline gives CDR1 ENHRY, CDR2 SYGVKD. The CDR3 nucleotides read TGTGCCACCCTTGCAGGGGCTGGAAACACCATATATTTT. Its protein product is CATLAGAGNTIYF.

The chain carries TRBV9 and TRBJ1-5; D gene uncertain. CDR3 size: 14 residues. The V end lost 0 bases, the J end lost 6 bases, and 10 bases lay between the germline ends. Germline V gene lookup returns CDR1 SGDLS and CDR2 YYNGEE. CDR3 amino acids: CASSVGGESQPQHF. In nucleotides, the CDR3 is TGTGCCAGCAGCGTAGGCGGGGAGAGTCAGCCCCAGCATTTT.

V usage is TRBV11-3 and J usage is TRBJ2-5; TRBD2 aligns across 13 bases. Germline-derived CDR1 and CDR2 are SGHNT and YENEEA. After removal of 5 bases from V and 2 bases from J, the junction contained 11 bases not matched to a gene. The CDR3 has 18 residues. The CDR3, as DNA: TGTGCCAGCAGCCCACCCCCCGGGACTAGCGGGGCTCAAGAGACCCAGTACTTC. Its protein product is CASSPPPGTSGAQETQYF.

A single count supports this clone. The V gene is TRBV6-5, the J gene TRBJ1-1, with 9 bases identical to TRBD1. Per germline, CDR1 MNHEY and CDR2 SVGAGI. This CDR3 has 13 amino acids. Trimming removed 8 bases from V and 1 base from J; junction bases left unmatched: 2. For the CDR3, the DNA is TGTGCCAGCCGACAGGGGGAGAACACTGAAGCTTTCTTT. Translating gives CASRQGENTEAFF.

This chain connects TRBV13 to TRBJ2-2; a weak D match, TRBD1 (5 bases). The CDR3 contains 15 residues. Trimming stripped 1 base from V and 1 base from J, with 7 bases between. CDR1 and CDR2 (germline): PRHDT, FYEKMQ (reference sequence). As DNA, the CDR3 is TGTGCCAGCAGCTTAGTCGACAGGAACACCGGGGAGCTGTTTTTT. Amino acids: CASSLVDRNTGELFF.

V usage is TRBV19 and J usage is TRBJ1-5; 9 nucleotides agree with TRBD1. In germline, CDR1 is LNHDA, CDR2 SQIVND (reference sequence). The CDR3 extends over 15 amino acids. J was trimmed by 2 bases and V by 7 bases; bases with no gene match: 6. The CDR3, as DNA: TGTGCCAGTATGGGGACAGGGAGAGGCAATCAGCCCCAGCATTTT. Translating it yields CASMGTGRGNQPQHF.

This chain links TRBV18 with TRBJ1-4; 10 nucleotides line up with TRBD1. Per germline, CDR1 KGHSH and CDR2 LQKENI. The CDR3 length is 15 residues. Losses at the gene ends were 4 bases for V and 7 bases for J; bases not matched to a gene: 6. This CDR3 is CASSLGTGETEKLFF. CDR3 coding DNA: TGTGCCAGCTCACTGGGGACAGGGGAAACTGAAAAACTGTTTTTT. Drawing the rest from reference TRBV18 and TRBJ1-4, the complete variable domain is NAGVMQNPRHLVRRRGQEARLRCSPMKGHSHVYWYRQLPEEGLKFMVYLQKENIIDESGMPKERFSAEFPKEGPSILRIQQVVRGDSAAYFCASSLGTGETEKLFFGSGTQLSVL.

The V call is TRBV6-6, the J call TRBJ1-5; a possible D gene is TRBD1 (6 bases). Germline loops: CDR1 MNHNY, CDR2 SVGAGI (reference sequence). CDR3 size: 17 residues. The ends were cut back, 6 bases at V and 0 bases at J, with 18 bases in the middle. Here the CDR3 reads CASSRYGTSYSNQPQHF. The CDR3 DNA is TGTGCCAGCAGCCGATATGGGACATCTTATAGCAATCAGCCCCAGCATTTT.

CDR3 coding DNA: TGTGCCAGCAGCTTAGTGGCCGGGGGCTACGAGCAGTACTTC. Protein product: CASSLVAGGYEQYF. This chain connects TRBV7-2 to TRBJ2-7; possibly TRBD2 for D (6 bases). The CDR3 length is 14 residues. CDR1 and CDR2 (germline): SGHTA, FQGNSA. The V end lost 1 base, the J end lost 3 bases, and 10 bases lay between the germline ends.

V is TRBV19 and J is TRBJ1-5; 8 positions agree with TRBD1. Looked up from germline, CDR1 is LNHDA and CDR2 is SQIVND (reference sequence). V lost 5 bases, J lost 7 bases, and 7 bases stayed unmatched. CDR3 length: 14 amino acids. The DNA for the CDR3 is TGTGCCAGTAGTCTAGGACAGGGAGGCCAGCCCCAGCATTTT. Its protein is CASSLGQGGQPQHF.

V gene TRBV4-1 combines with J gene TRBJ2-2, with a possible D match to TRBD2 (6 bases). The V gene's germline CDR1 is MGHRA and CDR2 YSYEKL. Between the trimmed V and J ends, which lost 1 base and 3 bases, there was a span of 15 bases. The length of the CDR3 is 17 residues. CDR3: CASSQGLAGQYTGELFF. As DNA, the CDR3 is TGCGCCAGCAGCCAAGGCTTGGCGGGGCAGTACACCGGGGAGCTGTTTTTT.

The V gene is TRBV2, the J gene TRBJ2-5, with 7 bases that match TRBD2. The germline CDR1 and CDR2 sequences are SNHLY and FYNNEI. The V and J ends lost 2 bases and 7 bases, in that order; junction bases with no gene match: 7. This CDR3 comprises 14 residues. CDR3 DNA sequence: TGTGCCAGCAGTGAATTTTTTGGCGGGGGGACCCAGTACTTC. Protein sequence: CASSEFFGGGTQYF.

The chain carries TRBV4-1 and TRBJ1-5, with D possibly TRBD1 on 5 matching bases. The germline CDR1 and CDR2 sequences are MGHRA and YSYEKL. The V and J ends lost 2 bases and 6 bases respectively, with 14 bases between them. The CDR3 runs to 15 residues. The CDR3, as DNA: TGCGCCAGCAGCCAACTGGGACGGGGGGTTCAGCCCCAGCATTTT. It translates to CASSQLGRGVQPQHF.

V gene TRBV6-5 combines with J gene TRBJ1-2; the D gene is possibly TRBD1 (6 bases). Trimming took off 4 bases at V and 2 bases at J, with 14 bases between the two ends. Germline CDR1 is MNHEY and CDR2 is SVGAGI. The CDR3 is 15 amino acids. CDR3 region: CASSWNRVPNYGYTF. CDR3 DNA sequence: TGTGCCAGCAGTTGGAACAGGGTCCCCAACTATGGCTACACCTTC.

CDR3 DNA sequence: TGCGCCAGCAGCTTGGCCCGGGGGTCGGGAGATGAAGCTTTCTTT. Translation gives CASSLARGSGDEAFF. The genes are TRBV5-1 and TRBJ1-1; D possibly corresponds to TRBD1 (5 bases). The CDR3 extends over 15 amino acids. V dropped 0 bases and J dropped 7 bases, with 16 bases sitting between them. Germline CDR1 is SGHRS and CDR2 is YFSETQ.

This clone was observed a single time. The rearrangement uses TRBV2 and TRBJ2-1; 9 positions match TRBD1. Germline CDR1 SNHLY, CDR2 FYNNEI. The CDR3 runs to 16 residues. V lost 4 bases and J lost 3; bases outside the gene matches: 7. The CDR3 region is CASSGGQGMGYNEQFF. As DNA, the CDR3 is TGTGCCAGCAGTGGGGGACAGGGTATGGGCTACAATGAGCAGTTCTTC.

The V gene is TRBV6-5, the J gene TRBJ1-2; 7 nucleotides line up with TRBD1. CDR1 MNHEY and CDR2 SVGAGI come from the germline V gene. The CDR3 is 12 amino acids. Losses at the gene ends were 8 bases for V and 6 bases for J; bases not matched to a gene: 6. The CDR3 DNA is TGTGCCAGCCAAGACAGGGTTCATGGCTACACCTTC. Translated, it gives CASQDRVHGYTF.